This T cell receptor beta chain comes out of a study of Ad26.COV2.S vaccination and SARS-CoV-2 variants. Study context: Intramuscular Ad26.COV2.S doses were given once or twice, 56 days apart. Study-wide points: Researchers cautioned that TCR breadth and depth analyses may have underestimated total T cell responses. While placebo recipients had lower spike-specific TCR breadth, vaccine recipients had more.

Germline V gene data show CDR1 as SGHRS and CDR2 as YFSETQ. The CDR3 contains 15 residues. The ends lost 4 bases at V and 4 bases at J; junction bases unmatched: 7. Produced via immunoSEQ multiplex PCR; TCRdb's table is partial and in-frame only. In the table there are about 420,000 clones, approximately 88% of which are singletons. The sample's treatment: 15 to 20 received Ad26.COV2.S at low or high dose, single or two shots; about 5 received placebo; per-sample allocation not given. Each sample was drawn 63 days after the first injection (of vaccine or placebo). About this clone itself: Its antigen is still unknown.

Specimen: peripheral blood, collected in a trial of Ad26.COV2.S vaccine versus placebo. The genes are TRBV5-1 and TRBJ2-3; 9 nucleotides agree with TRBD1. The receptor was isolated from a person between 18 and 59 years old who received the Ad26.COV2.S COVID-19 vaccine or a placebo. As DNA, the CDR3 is TGCGCCAGCAGCCTCCGGGACAGGGCCCCAGATACGCAGTATTTT. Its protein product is CASSLRDRAPDTQYF.